Described below is a single TCR beta chain sequence and its context. What it recognizes is unknown. Naive CD8 cells comprised CD45RO-negative, CCR7-positively selected cells, excluding terminally differentiated effector memory CD45RA+ cells. These data come from a study of shared clonotypes between healthy human individuals. V lost 0 bases and J lost 6, with 9 bases in between. The CDR3 consists of 14 residues. Germline V gene sequence: CDR1 MNHEY, CDR2 SVGAGI. Findings and caveats of the study: The sharing of about 5.3% of naive CD4 clonotypes was seen across several donors. Non-shared clonotypes had lower generation probabilities than those shared by all four donors.

Each subset's genomic DNA was split evenly across several immunoSEQ plates. The method was immunoSEQ multiplex PCR; TCRdb's version includes in-frame clones alone and lacks a portion of them. The sample shows about 2.2 million clones, over 85% of them seen only once. Source material: naive CD8+ T cells from PBMCs. The source is a man younger than 35 in good health. Some clones in this sample may be carry-over from other donors' samples. The rearrangement uses TRBV6-5 and TRBJ2-1; D gene ambiguous. The CDR3: CASSYSRHPNEQFF. In nucleotides, the CDR3 is TGTGCCAGCAGTTACTCGAGACATCCCAATGAGCAGTTCTTC.